A single sample gave rise to the 14 T cell receptor beta chains below, sequenced in a study of blood T cell repertoires in COVID-19. Measured with immunoSEQ multiplex PCR; TCRdb has only the in-frame clones, and not every one. The sample consists of some 250,000 clones, 70% to 75% of them appearing once. Sequencing was carried out using peripheral blood. These receptors were obtained from a woman of 80 years or more with acute or convalescent COVID-19.

J is TRBJ1-2 and V is TRBV12-3 or TRBV12-4; possible D gene TRBD1, 6 bases. The CDR3 totals 13 residues. Trimming stripped 5 bases from V and 5 bases from J, with 12 bases between. CDR3 DNA sequence: TGTGCCAGCAGTCCAGGGGTGGTTTATGGCTACACCTTC. This codes for CASSPGVVYGYTF.

The sample holds a few counts of this clone. The V and J genes are TRBV19 and TRBJ1-1; 12 bases align to TRBD1. V lost 9 bases and J lost 12; bases outside the gene matches: 14. CDR3 length: 14 amino acids. The germline CDR1 and CDR2 sequences are LNHDA and SQIVND (reference sequence). The CDR3 loop reads CASVQTRGQGATFF. The CDR3 region has the DNA TGTGCCAGCGTACAGACCCGGGGACAGGGGGCGACTTTCTTT.

This clone was observed a single time. The chain uses TRBV6-5 and TRBJ2-7; 9 bases map to TRBD1. Germline CDR1 MNHEY, CDR2 SVGAGI. V trimming: 5 bases; J trimming: 2 bases; junction bases outside the gene matches: 4. The CDR3 runs 14 residues. CDR3 sequence: CASSKDRGAYEQYF. CDR3 DNA: TGTGCCAGCAGTAAGGACAGGGGAGCCTACGAGCAGTACTTC.

V gene TRBV10-1 combines with J gene TRBJ1-1; D is undetermined. Germline loops: CDR1 WNHNN, CDR2 SYGVQD (reference sequence). V shed 6 bases and J shed 0 bases, with 14 bases lying between them. CDR3 length equals 15 residues. CDR3 in DNA: TGCGCCAGCAGCACCGGTCTCCTGATGAACACTGAAGCTTTCTTT. Protein: CASSTGLLMNTEAFF.

The gene calls are TRBV2 and TRBJ1-5; no clear D. Germline CDR1 reads SNHLY; CDR2 reads FYNNEI. Trimming left V 3 bases short and J 3 bases short, with 9 bases between. The CDR3 is made up of 14 amino acids. CDR3 sequence (DNA): TGTGCCAGCAGTGAGGCCTCCCCCAATCAGCCCCAGCATTTT. Residues: CASSEASPNQPQHF.

There are a few counts of this clone. The chain couples TRBV10-1 to TRBJ2-3; 11 bases fit TRBD1. With 6 bases clipped from V and 2 bases from J, the junction kept 4 bases outside the gene matches. The CDR3 consists of 15 residues. Germline values: CDR1 WNHNN, CDR2 SYGVQD (reference sequence). The CDR3 region has the DNA TGCGCCAGCAGCCTGGGACAGGGGGACACAGATACGCAGTATTTT. This translates into CASSLGQGDTDTQYF.

The chain recombines TRBV7-9 with TRBJ2-5; possible D gene TRBD1, 5 bases. Trimming pared 1 base from V and 5 bases from J, leaving 20 bases between. The V gene's germline CDR1 is SEHNR and CDR2 FQNEAQ (reference sequence). The CDR3 runs to 17 residues. The CDR3 bases are TGTGCCAGCAGCTTAGGGCAGGGAATTAGAATGGTGGAGACCCAGTACTTC. Its translation is CASSLGQGIRMVETQYF. The variable domain in full, completed from reference TRBV7-9 and TRBJ2-5, reads DTGVSQNPRHKITKRGQNVTFRCDPISEHNRLYWYRQTLGQGPEFLTYFQNEAQLEKSRLLSDRFSAERPKGSFSTLEIQRTEQGDSAMYLCASSLGQGIRMVETQYFGPGTRLLVL.

V and J are TRBV5-1 and TRBJ1-2; TRBD1 is a possible D gene (6 bases). Germline V CDR1 and CDR2: SGHRS, YFSETQ. V lost 0 bases to trimming and J lost 5 bases, with 20 bases between them. This CDR3 is built from 17 residues. The CDR3 DNA reads TGCGCCAGCAGCTTGGTGGCAGGGGACCCCCCCAAGTATGGCTACACCTTC. It translates to CASSLVAGDPPKYGYTF. The full variable domain, with the rest looked up from reference TRBV5-1 and TRBJ1-2, is KAGVTQTPRYLIKTRGQQVTLSCSPISGHRSVSWYQQTPGQGLQFLFEYFSETQRNKGNFPGRFSGRQFSNSRSEMNVSTLELGDSALYLCASSLVAGDPPKYGYTFGSGTRLTVV.

In this sample, this clone turned up a few times. The genes are TRBV2 and TRBJ1-2; D perhaps matches TRBD1 (5 bases). Trimming left V 6 bases short and J 1 base short, with 12 bases between. Per the germline V gene, CDR1 is SNHLY and CDR2 is FYNNEI. The length of the CDR3 is 14 residues. The DNA for the CDR3 is TGTGCCAGCAGCCCAGGGTTAGTTAACTATGGCTACACCTTC. Protein product: CASSPGLVNYGYTF.

This clone was seen only once. The chain uses TRBV3-1 (or the pseudogene TRBV3-2) and TRBJ2-7; D ambiguous. The CDR3 extends over 12 amino acids. The V and J ends lost 0 bases and 8 bases respectively, with 8 bases between them. Germline assignment: CDR1 LGHDT and CDR2 YNNKEL (reference sequence). The CDR3 sequence is CASSQEALKQYF. Here the CDR3 DNA reads TGTGCCAGCAGCCAAGAAGCCCTAAAGCAGTACTTC.

A remark on this clone: The germline gene is not matched at one end of the junction; a read error may be the cause. V usage is TRBV2 and J usage is TRBJ1-1, with 7 nucleotides matching TRBD1. CDR3 length: 14 amino acids. CDR1 and CDR2 from the germline V gene are SNHLY and FYNNEI. CDR3 sequence reads: CASSESWTGKRGVF. The CDR3 DNA is TGTGCCAGCAGTGAATCTTGGACAGGCAAAAGAGGGGTCTTT.

The V call is TRBV2, the J call TRBJ2-7; D might be TRBD2 (5 bases). This CDR3 is built from 13 residues. Trimming left V 5 bases short and J 2 bases short, with 10 bases between. Per germline, CDR1 SNHLY and CDR2 FYNNEI. This chain's CDR3 is CASSRTYTYEQYF. DNA for the CDR3: TGTGCCAGCAGTAGGACTTATACCTACGAGCAGTACTTC.

The chain carries TRBV11-2 and TRBJ1-5; tentative D call: TRBD1 (6 bases). In germline, CDR1 is SGHAT, CDR2 FQNNGV. The CDR3 length is 12 residues. Between the trimmed V and J ends, which lost 5 bases and 9 bases, there was a span of 11 bases. The CDR3 coding sequence is TGTGCCAGCAGCCTAACAGGGCTGCCCCAGCATTTT. Its translation: CASSLTGLPQHF.

This clone occurred once. The chain is built from TRBV19 and TRBJ1-3; D might be TRBD1 (6 bases). V gave up 5 bases and J gave up 2 bases, with 13 bases separating them. Germline values: CDR1 LNHDA, CDR2 SQIVND (reference sequence). This CDR3 has 15 amino acids. The CDR3 sequence: CASSYRDTAGNTIYF. The DNA of the CDR3 is TGTGCCAGTAGTTACCGGGACACGGCTGGAAACACCATATATTTT.